The rows below give T cell receptor beta chains drawn from one sample of a study of blood T cell repertoires in COVID-19. Here immunoSEQ multiplex PCR was the method, and the copy in TCRdb shows in-frame clones only, minus some. Counted here are some 250,000 clones, around 82% occurring once; the ten biggest clones make up around 5.4%. Sequenced: peripheral blood. The source of these receptors is a man older than 75 with acute or convalescent COVID-19. The CDR3 runs from the conserved cysteine through the conserved F or W. D genes are given only for firm matches. Clone size is not always given. Where it is, it says once, few, many or a class for expanded clones.

size: NA
length: 15
J: TRBJ1-5
D: TRBD1
V: TRBV28
CDR3: CASRQQGTSNQPQHF
DNA: TGTGCCAGCAGACAACAGGGGACTAGCAATCAGCCCCAGCATTTT

size: NA
length: 14
J: TRBJ2-2
D: TRBD1
V: TRBV28
CDR3: CASRWTGVPGELFF
DNA: TGTGCCAGCAGATGGACAGGGGTTCCCGGGGAGCTGTTTTTT

size: NA
length: 14
J: TRBJ2-1
D: TRBD2
V: TRBV18
CDR3: CASSQGLADNEQFF
DNA: TGTGCCAGCTCGCAGGGACTAGCAGACAATGAGCAGTTCTTC

size: NA
length: 18
J: TRBJ2-7
D: NA
V: TRBV4-1
CDR3: CASSQERSETRTNYEQYF
DNA: TGCGCCAGCAGCCAAGAGCGGAGTGAGACTAGGACCAACTACGAGCAGTACTTC

size: NA
length: 15
J: TRBJ2-3
D: TRBD2
V: TRBV7-9
CDR3: CASSFWEGPTDTQYF
DNA: TGTGCCAGCAGCTTCTGGGAGGGCCCCACAGATACGCAGTATTTT

size: NA
length: 16
J: TRBJ1-2
D: TRBD1
V: TRBV27
CDR3: CASSPSTGQGPYGYTF
DNA: TGTGCCAGCAGCCCATCTACGGGACAGGGGCCCTATGGCTACACCTTC

size: NA
length: 16
J: TRBJ1-2
D: NA
V: TRBV5-1
CDR3: CASSLGSGSANYGYTF
DNA: TGCGCCAGCAGCTTGGGCTCAGGGTCGGCTAACTATGGCTACACCTTC

size: NA
length: 16
J: TRBJ1-4
D: NA
V: TRBV15
CDR3: CATSRDPWVEVEKLFF
DNA: TGTGCCACCAGCAGAGATCCGTGGGTGGAGGTTGAAAAACTGTTTTTT

size: NA
length: 15
J: TRBJ1-2
D: TRBD1
V: TRBV14
CDR3: CASSQRVTGGHGYTF
DNA: TGTGCCAGCAGCCAAAGGGTGACAGGGGGCCATGGCTACACCTTC

size: few
length: 15
J: TRBJ2-7
D: NA
V: TRBV12-5
CDR3: CASGLVQAATYEQYF
DNA: TGTGCTAGTGGTTTGGTACAGGCGGCGACCTACGAGCAGTACTTC

size: NA
length: 17
J: TRBJ1-3
D: NA
V: TRBV15
CDR3: CATSRGGGGRPGNTIYF
DNA: TGTGCCACCAGCAGAGGGGGGGGCGGAAGACCCGGAAACACCATATATTTT

size: NA
length: 16
J: TRBJ2-7
D: NA
V: TRBV15
CDR3: CATSRDQKEASYEQYF
DNA: TGTGCCACCAGCAGAGATCAAAAAGAGGCTAGTTACGAGCAGTACTTC

size: NA
length: 15
J: TRBJ1-5
D: TRBD1
V: TRBV6-2/TRBV6-3
CDR3: CASSRIRDSLQPQHF
DNA: TGTGCCAGCAGTCGAATCCGGGACAGTCTTCAGCCCCAGCATTTT

size: NA
length: 14
J: TRBJ2-2
D: NA
V: TRBV19
CDR3: CASKEFSGTGELFF
DNA: TGTGCCAGTAAGGAGTTTTCGGGCACCGGGGAGCTGTTTTTT

size: few
length: 13
J: TRBJ1-2
D: TRBD1
V: TRBV5-4
CDR3: CASSQQGAGGYTF
DNA: TGTGCCAGCAGCCAACAGGGGGCAGGTGGCTACACCTTC

size: NA
length: 14
J: TRBJ2-1
D: TRBD1
V: TRBV10-2
CDR3: CASSEGTGRNEQFF
DNA: TGCGCCAGCAGTGAGGGGACAGGGCGAAATGAGCAGTTCTTC